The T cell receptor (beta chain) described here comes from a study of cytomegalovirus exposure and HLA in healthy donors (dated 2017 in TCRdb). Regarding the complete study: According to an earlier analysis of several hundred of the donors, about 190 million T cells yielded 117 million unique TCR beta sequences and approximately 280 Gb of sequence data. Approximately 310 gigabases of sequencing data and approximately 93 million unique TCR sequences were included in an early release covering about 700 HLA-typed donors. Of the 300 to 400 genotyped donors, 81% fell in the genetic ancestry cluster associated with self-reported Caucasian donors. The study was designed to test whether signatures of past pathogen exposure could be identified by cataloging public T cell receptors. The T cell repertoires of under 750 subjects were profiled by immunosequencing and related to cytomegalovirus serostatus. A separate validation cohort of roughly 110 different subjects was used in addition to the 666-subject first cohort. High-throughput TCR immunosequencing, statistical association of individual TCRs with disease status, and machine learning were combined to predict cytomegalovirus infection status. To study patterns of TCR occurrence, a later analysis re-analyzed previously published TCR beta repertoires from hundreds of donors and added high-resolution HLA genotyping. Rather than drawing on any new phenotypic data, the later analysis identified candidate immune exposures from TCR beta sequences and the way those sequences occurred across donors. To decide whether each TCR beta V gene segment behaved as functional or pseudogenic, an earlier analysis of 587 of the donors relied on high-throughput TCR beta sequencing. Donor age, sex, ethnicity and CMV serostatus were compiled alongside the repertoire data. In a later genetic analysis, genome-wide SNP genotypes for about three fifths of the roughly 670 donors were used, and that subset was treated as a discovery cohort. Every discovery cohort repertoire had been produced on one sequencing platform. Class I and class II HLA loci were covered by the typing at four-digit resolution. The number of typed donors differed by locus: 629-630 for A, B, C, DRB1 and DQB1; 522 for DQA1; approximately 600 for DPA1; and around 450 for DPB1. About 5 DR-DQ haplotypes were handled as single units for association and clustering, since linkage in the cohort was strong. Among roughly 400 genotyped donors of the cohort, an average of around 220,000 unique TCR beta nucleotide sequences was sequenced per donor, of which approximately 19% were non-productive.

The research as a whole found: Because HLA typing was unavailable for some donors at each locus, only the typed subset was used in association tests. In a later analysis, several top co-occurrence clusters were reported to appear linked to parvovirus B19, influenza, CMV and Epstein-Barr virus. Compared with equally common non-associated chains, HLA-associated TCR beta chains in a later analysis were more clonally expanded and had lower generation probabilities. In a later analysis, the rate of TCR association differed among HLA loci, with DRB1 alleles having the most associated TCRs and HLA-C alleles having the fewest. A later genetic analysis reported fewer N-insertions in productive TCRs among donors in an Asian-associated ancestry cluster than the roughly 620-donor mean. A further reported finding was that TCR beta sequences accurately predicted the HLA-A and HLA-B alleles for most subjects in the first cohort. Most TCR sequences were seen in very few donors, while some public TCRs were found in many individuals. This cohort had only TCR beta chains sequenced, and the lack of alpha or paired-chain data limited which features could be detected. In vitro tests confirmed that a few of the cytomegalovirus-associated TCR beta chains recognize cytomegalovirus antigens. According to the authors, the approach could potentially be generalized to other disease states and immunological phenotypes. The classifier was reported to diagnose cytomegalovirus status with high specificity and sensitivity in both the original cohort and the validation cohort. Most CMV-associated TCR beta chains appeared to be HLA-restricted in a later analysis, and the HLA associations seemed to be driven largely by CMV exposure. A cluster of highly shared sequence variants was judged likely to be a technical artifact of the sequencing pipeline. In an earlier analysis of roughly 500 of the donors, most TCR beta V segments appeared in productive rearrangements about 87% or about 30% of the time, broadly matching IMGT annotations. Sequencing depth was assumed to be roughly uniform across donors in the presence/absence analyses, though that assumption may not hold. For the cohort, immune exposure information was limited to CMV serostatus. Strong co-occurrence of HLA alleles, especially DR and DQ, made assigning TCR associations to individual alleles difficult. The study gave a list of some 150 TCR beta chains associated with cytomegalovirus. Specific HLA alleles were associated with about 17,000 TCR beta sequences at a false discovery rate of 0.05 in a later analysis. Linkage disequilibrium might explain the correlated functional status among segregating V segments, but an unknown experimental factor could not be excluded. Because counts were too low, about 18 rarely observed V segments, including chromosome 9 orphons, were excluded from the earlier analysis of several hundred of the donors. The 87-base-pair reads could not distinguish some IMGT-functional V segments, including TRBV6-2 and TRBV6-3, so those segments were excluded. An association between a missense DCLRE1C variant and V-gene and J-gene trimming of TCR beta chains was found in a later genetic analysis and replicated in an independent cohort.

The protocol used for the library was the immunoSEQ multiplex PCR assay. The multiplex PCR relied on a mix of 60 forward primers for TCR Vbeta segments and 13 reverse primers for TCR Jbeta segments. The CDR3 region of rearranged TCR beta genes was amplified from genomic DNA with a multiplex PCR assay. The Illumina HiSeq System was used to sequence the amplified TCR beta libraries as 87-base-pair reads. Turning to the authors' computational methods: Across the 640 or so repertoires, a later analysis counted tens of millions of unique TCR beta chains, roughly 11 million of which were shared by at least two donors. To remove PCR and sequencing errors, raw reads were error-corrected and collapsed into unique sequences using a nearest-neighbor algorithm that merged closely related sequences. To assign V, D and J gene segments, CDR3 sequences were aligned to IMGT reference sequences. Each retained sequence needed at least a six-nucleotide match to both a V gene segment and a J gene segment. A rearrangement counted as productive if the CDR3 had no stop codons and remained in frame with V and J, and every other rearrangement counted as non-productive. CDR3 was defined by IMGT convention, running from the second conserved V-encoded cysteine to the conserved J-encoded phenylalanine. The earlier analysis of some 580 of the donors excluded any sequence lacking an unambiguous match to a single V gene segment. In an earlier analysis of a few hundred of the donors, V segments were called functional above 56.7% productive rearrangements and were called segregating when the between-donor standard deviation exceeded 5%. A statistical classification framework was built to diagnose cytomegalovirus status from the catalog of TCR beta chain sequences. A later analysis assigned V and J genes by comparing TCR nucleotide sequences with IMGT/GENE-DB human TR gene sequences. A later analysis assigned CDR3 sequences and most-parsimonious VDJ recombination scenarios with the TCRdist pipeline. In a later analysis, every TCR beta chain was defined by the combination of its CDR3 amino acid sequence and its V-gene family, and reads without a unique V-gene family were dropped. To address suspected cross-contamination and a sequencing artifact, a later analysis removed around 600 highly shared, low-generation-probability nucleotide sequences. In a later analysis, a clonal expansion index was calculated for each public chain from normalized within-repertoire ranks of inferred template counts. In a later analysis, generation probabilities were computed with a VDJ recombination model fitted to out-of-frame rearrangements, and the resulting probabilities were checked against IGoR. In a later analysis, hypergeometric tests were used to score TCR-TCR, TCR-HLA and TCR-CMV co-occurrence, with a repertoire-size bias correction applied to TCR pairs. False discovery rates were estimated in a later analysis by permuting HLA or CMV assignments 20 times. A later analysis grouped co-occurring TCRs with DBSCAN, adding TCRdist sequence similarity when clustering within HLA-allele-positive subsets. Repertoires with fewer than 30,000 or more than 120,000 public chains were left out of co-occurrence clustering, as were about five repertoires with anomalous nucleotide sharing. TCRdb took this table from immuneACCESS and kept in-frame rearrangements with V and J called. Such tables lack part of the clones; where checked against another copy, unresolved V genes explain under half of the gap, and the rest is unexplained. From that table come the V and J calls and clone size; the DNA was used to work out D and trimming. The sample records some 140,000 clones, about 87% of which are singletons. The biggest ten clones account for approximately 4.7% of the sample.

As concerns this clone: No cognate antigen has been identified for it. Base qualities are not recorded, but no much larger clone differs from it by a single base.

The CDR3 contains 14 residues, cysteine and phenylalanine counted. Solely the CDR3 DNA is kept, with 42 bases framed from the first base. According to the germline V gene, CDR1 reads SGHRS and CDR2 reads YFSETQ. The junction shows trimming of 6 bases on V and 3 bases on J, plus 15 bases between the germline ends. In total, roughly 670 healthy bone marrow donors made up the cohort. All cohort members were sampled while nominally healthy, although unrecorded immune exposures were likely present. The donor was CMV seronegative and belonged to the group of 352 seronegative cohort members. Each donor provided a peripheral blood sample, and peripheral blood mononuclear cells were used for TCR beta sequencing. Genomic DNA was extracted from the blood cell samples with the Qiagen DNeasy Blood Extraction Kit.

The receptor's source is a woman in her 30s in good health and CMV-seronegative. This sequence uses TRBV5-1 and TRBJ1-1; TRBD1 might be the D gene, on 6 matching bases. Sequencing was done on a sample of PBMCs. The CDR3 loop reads CASKWAGEDTEAFF. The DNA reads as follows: TGCGCCAGCAAGTGGGCAGGGGAAGACACTGAAGCTTTCTTT.